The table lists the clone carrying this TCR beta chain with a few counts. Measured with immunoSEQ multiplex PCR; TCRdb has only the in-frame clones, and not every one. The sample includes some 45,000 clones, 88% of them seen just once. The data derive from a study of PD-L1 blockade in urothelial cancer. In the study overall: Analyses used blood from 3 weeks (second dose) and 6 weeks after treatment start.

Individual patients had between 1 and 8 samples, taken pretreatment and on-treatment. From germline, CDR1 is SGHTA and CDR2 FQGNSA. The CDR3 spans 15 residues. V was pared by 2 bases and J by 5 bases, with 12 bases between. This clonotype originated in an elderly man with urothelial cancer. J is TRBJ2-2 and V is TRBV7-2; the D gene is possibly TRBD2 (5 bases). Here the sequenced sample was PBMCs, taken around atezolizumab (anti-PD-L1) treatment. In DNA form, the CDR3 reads TGTGCCAGCAGCTTATTTGTGGGAGCAACCGGGGAGCTGTTTTTT. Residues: CASSLFVGATGELFF. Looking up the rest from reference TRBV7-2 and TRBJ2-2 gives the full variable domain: GAGVSQSPSNKVTEKGKDVELRCDPISGHTALYWYRQSLGQGLEFLIYFQGNSAPDKSGLPSDRFSAERTGGSVSTLTIQRTQQEDSAVYLCASSLFVGATGELFFGEGSRLTVL.